These 32 T cell receptor beta chains share one sample of origin, sequenced in a study of cytomegalovirus exposure and HLA in healthy donors. Amplification used 60 Vbeta primers and 13 Jbeta primers. The data were produced by immunoSEQ multiplex PCR, yet TCRdb's version contains in-frame clones alone and is incomplete. The data show 95,000 to 150,000 clones, with 70% to 80% seen just once and 2.5% to 3% held by the top ten. Sequenced: PBMCs. These receptor sequences come from a woman between 35 and 50 years old in good health and CMV-seropositive.

This clone showed up just once. The rearrangement joins TRBV7-9 to TRBJ2-1; 7 bases fit TRBD1. The CDR3 has 15 residues. Losses at the gene ends were 6 bases for V and 9 bases for J; bases not matched to a gene: 14. Looked up from germline, CDR1 is SEHNR and CDR2 is FQNEAQ (reference sequence). CDR3 nucleotide sequence: TGTGCCAGCAGTTCTAGGGGCCTAGGGGGCGGTGAGCAGTTCTTC. Translation gives CASSSRGLGGGEQFF. The full variable domain, in which reference TRBV7-9 and TRBJ2-1 provide the parts outside the CDR3, is DTGVSQNPRHKITKRGQNVTFRCDPISEHNRLYWYRQTLGQGPEFLTYFQNEAQLEKSRLLSDRFSAERPKGSFSTLEIQRTEQGDSAMYLCASSSRGLGGGEQFFGPGTRLTVL.

The chain recombines TRBV6-1 with TRBJ1-5; no definite D call. The CDR3 has 13 residues. V was trimmed by 7 bases and J by 7 bases, leaving 14 bases between them. Germline V gene data show CDR1 as MNHNS and CDR2 as SASEGT. The CDR3 region has the DNA TGTGCCAGCATGTGGGAGGCGCGACAGCCCCAGCATTTT. This encodes CASMWEARQPQHF.

The gene calls are TRBV27 and TRBJ2-5; maybe TRBD1 (6 bases). Trimming stripped 7 bases from V and 4 bases from J, with 19 bases between. The germline gives CDR1 MNHEY, CDR2 SMNVEV (reference sequence). This CDR3 region has 15 residues. The chain's CDR3 is CASKKLGARRETQYF. The CDR3 bases are TGTGCCAGCAAAAAGCTGGGGGCGCGTCGAGAGACCCAGTACTTC.

V and J are TRBV4-3 and TRBJ2-7, with no clear D. The germline V gene has CDR1 LGHNA and CDR2 YSLEER. Trimming shortened V by 0 bases and J by 4 bases, and 7 bases separated the two germline ends. The CDR3 covers 13 residues. The CDR3, as DNA: TGCGCCAGCAGCCAAGATCGTCGTTACGAGCAGTACTTC. Translated, it gives CASSQDRRYEQYF.

The CDR3: CASSPRTSGGLAKNIQYF. CDR3 in DNA: TGTGCCAGTAGCCCACGGACTAGCGGGGGACTAGCCAAAAACATTCAGTACTTC. The gene calls are TRBV19 and TRBJ2-4, with 13 bases aligning to TRBD2. The CDR3 totals 18 residues. V shed 6 bases and J 0 bases; nucleotides not matched to a gene: 8. CDR1 is LNHDA and CDR2 is SQIVND in the germline V gene (reference sequence).

This clone came up once. The J gene is TRBJ1-5, the V gene TRBV2; D not certain. The V and J ends lost 3 bases and 7 bases respectively, with 13 bases between them. The CDR3 extends over 14 amino acids. Germline lookup yields CDR1 SNHLY and CDR2 FYNNEI. CDR3 residues: CASSEAGAWQPQHF. CDR3 in DNA: TGTGCCAGCAGTGAGGCAGGTGCTTGGCAGCCCCAGCATTTT. The full variable domain, its missing parts supplied by reference TRBV2 and TRBJ1-5, is EPEVTQTPSHQVTQMGQEVILRCVPISNHLYFYWYRQILGQKVEFLVSFYNNEISEKSEIFDDQFSVERPDGSNFTLKIRSTKLEDSAMYFCASSEAGAWQPQHFGDGTRLSIL.

The chain is built from TRBV6-6 and TRBJ1-5; D is perhaps TRBD1 (6 bases). Germline CDR1 reads MNHNY; CDR2 reads SVGAGI (reference sequence). With 3 bases removed from V and 4 bases from J, the gap between germline ends came to 10 bases. The CDR3 consists of 14 residues. The CDR3 spells CASSYRTGNQPQHF. CDR3 nucleotide sequence: TGTGCCAGCAGTTATCGCACAGGGAATCAGCCCCAGCATTTT.

This clone appeared a few times. The chain uses TRBV6-5 and TRBJ1-6; TRBD1 aligns across 10 bases. From germline, CDR1 is MNHEY and CDR2 SVGAGI. The trim removed 5 bases at V and 8 bases at J, leaving 6 bases unmatched. CDR3 length: 15 residues. CDR3 sequence reads: CASSPRDRGYSPLHF. The CDR3 DNA reads TGTGCCAGCAGTCCCCGGGACAGGGGTTATTCACCCCTCCACTTT.

The chain links TRBV6-9 to TRBJ1-1, with a possible D match to TRBD1 (5 bases). Germline-derived CDR1 and CDR2 are MNHGY and SVAAGI. The CDR3 covers 16 residues. V dropped 2 bases and J dropped 10 bases, with 23 bases sitting between them. CDR3 nucleotide sequence: TGTGCCAGCAGTTATCCACCTTCGGTTGTAGTTAGGGGAGCTTTCTTT. It codes for CASSYPPSVVVRGAFF.

The genes are TRBV5-1 and TRBJ2-3, with 8 bases identical to TRBD1. Germline trimming cut 8 bases from V and 7 bases from J; bases unmatched to any gene: 15. CDR3 length equals 15 residues. Germline CDR1 reads SGHRS; CDR2 reads YFSETQ. The CDR3 is CASRTTGAPMYTQYF. The CDR3 region has the DNA TGCGCCAGTAGAACGACAGGGGCGCCGATGTATACGCAGTATTTT.

The rearrangement links TRBV14 to TRBJ1-6; D is perhaps TRBD1 (6 bases). CDR3 size: 14 residues. Germline-derived CDR1 and CDR2 are SGHDN and FVKESK. Trimming cost V 3 bases and J 7 bases, with 10 bases left between them. DNA of the CDR3: TGTGCCAGCAGCCATCGGGACACGAATTCACCCCTCCACTTT. This gives the protein CASSHRDTNSPLHF.

This rearrangement joins TRBV5-1 to TRBJ2-5; D is ambiguous. The CDR3 sequence is 14 residues long. V was clipped by 0 bases and J by 5 bases, with 11 bases between them. The germline V gene encodes CDR1 SGHRS and CDR2 YFSETQ. DNA for the CDR3: TGCGCCAGCAGCTTGGTCGGGTTGAGGGAGACCCAGTACTTC. Amino acid sequence: CASSLVGLRETQYF.

This clone has only one observation. Germline is not matched at one junction end, which may reflect a read error. J is TRBJ1-6 and V is TRBV6-5, with TRBD1 matching over 8 bases. The CDR3 sequence is 15 residues long. Germline V gene lookup returns CDR1 MNHEY and CDR2 SVGAGI. The CDR3 spells CASRAPTGDNSPPHF. The DNA of the CDR3 is TGTGCCAGCAGGGCGCCGACAGGGGATAATTCACCCCCCCACTTT.

V and J are TRBV7-9 and TRBJ1-2, with D uncertain. The CDR3 spans 11 residues. Trimming took 5 bases from V and 5 from J, leaving 6 bases between them. Germline V gives CDR1 SEHNR, CDR2 FQNEAQ (reference sequence). The CDR3 bases are TGTGCCAGCAGCCCCCAGTATGGCTACACCTTC. The encoded protein is CASSPQYGYTF.

The V and J genes are TRBV5-6 and TRBJ2-7; 13 nucleotides align to TRBD2. The CDR3 covers 15 residues. V shed 4 bases, J shed 2 bases, and the junction held 3 bases outside the gene matches. CDR1 and CDR2 (germline): SGHDT, YYEEEE. CDR3 in amino acids: CASSVTSGGAYEQYF. The CDR3 DNA reads as TGTGCCAGCAGCGTAACTAGCGGGGGGGCCTACGAGCAGTACTTC.

This chain links TRBV19 with TRBJ1-1, with a weak D call TRBD1 (5 bases). Looked up from germline, CDR1 is LNHDA and CDR2 is SQIVND (reference sequence). This CDR3 has 12 amino acids. V was shortened by 2 bases and J by 6 bases, with 7 bases between the two germline ends. The CDR3 is CASSIRGAEAFF. As DNA, the CDR3 is TGTGCCAGTAGTATACGGGGGGCTGAAGCTTTCTTT.

The chain is built from TRBV7-9 and TRBJ2-4; 9 bases fit TRBD1. J was trimmed by 8 bases and V by 1 base; bases with no gene match: 9. The CDR3 extends over 16 amino acids. The V gene's germline CDR1 is SEHNR and CDR2 FQNEAQ (reference sequence). The CDR3 nucleotides are TGTGCCAGCAGCTTAGGGCAAAAAGACAGGGGGGACATTCAGTACTTC. Residues: CASSLGQKDRGDIQYF.

The V and J genes are TRBV6-6 and TRBJ2-1; 12 bases map to TRBD2. V lost 2 bases, J lost 7 bases, and 6 bases stayed unmatched. The germline V gene has CDR1 MNHNY and CDR2 SVGAGI (reference sequence). The CDR3 has 16 amino acids. CDR3 DNA: TGTGCCAGCAGTTACCCCGGGACTAGCGGGCAAAATGAGCAGTTCTTC. It codes for CASSYPGTSGQNEQFF.

V and J are TRBV6-1 and TRBJ2-1; D is uncertain. This CDR3 contains 11 residues. The germline gives CDR1 MNHNS, CDR2 SASEGT. V dropped 0 bases and J dropped 8 bases, with 2 bases sitting between them. CDR3 region: CASSEAYEQFF. In nucleotides, the CDR3 is TGTGCCAGCAGTGAAGCCTATGAGCAGTTCTTC.

V and J are TRBV5-8 and TRBJ1-2, with TRBD1 identical over 9 bases. The V gene end was trimmed by 3 bases and the J gene end by 4 bases; junction bases not matched to a gene: 7. Per germline, CDR1 SGHTS and CDR2 YDEGEE. This CDR3 comprises 15 residues. Written as DNA, the CDR3 is TGTGCCAGCAGCTCCGGACAGGGGACTCGCTATGGCTACACCTTC. Translation gives CASSSGQGTRYGYTF.

V and J are TRBV7-6 and TRBJ2-5, with D maybe TRBD1 (5 bases). This CDR3 has 14 amino acids. Per the germline V gene, CDR1 is SGHVS and CDR2 is FNYEAQ. The V end was cut by 1 base, the J end by 6 bases, with 12 bases between. The chain's CDR3 is CASSLVSGQKTQYF. The CDR3 nucleotides read TGTGCCAGCAGCTTAGTCTCAGGACAAAAGACCCAGTACTTC.

The chain links TRBV9 to TRBJ2-7; 12 nucleotides line up with TRBD1. CDR3 length: 16 residues. Germline V CDR1 and CDR2: SGDLS, YYNGEE. V dropped 0 bases and J dropped 4; count of bases not matched to a gene: 5. The CDR3 DNA reads as TGTGCCAGCAGCGTAGGAGGGACAGGGGGCTTATACGAGCAGTACTTC. It translates to CASSVGGTGGLYEQYF.

The CDR3 DNA sequence: TGTGCCAGTAGTACCCAAGGGGGGGCAACGGGCTACACCTTC. It translates to CASSTQGGATGYTF. This sequence joins TRBV19 and TRBJ1-2; D perhaps matches TRBD1 (6 bases). The CDR3 is 14 amino acids. Trimming pared 4 bases from V and 8 bases from J, leaving 17 bases between. Germline V gene lookup returns CDR1 LNHDA and CDR2 SQIVND (reference sequence).

This chain connects TRBV6-1 to TRBJ1-5; 7 bases align to TRBD1. The length of the CDR3 is 14 residues. J gave up 3 bases and V 6 bases, and 5 bases lay outside the gene matches. The V gene's germline CDR1 is MNHNS and CDR2 SASEGT. CDR3 sequence: CASRADRANQPQHF. The CDR3 DNA is TGTGCCAGCAGAGCCGACAGGGCCAATCAGCCCCAGCATTTT.

This chain joins TRBV6-6 and TRBJ2-5, with 10 bases identical to TRBD2. The CDR3 is 14 amino acids. Germline V gene data show CDR1 as MNHNY and CDR2 as SVGAGI (reference sequence). Trimming took 5 bases from V and 5 from J; bases not matched to a gene: 5. CDR3 DNA: TGTGCCAGCAGTCCCCCTAGCGGGAGTGAGACCCAGTACTTC. Amino acid sequence: CASSPPSGSETQYF.

This chain joins TRBV5-1 and TRBJ2-7, with 11 bases identical to TRBD1. Trimming cost V 3 bases and J 5 bases; bases outside gene matches: 4. Germline lookup yields CDR1 SGHRS and CDR2 YFSETQ. The length of the CDR3 is 14 residues. The CDR3 nucleotides are TGCGCCAGCAGCTACGGACAGGGGGCGAACGAGCAGTACTTC. The encoded protein is CASSYGQGANEQYF. The whole variable domain, remainder taken from reference TRBV5-1 and TRBJ2-7, is KAGVTQTPRYLIKTRGQQVTLSCSPISGHRSVSWYQQTPGQGLQFLFEYFSETQRNKGNFPGRFSGRQFSNSRSEMNVSTLELGDSALYLCASSYGQGANEQYFGPGTRLTVT.

The chain uses TRBV7-3 and TRBJ2-7; D gene unclear. The CDR3 covers 14 residues. Germline lookup yields CDR1 SGHTA and CDR2 FQGTGA. Trimming took off 1 base at V and 2 bases at J, with 9 bases between the two ends. The chain's CDR3 is CASSLSPGAYEQYF. The CDR3 DNA follows: TGTGCCAGCAGCTTAAGCCCTGGAGCCTACGAGCAGTACTTC.

The rearrangement links TRBV2 to TRBJ2-7; TRBD2 agrees at 8 bases. V lost 6 bases to trimming and J lost 1 base; unmatched junction nucleotides: 8. Germline V CDR1 and CDR2: SNHLY, FYNNEI. This CDR3 region has 15 residues. Here the CDR3 DNA reads TGTGCCAGCAGGCTGGCTAGCGGGCAATCCTACGAGCAGTACTTC. This sequence encodes CASRLASGQSYEQYF.

The chain has TRBV30 and TRBJ2-2; tentatively, D is TRBD1 (6 bases). This CDR3 has 17 residues. Trimming cost V 0 bases and J 0 bases, with 14 bases left between them. Per germline, CDR1 GTSNPN and CDR2 SVGIG (reference sequence). CDR3 bases: TGTGCCTGGAGTGTGCGACTGGGGACATCGAACACCGGGGAGCTGTTTTTT. It encodes CAWSVRLGTSNTGELFF.

A remark on this clone: At one boundary the junction diverges from the germline segment, which might be a read error. The rearrangement links TRBV2 to TRBJ2-1, with D possibly matching TRBD2 (6 bases). Germline CDR1 is SNHLY and CDR2 is FYNNEI. The CDR3 has 12 amino acids. This chain's CDR3 is CASGEDRDSQFF. The CDR3 coding sequence is TGTGCCAGCGGTGAAGACCGGGACTCACAGTTCTTC. Using reference TRBV2 and TRBJ2-1 for the parts outside the CDR3, the full variable domain is EPEVTQTPSHQVTQMGQEVILRCVPISNHLYFYWYRQILGQKVEFLVSFYNNEISEKSEIFDDQFSVERPDGSNFTLKIRSTKLEDSAMYFCASGEDRDSQFFGPGTRLTVL.

V gene TRBV9 combines with J gene TRBJ1-1; no reliable D call. The CDR3 has 13 amino acids. The V end was cut by 4 bases, the J end by 2 bases, with 9 bases between. Looked up from germline, CDR1 is SGDLS and CDR2 is YYNGEE. The CDR3, as DNA: TGTGCCAGCAGCCGTACATCAAACACTGAAGCTTTCTTT. Protein sequence: CASSRTSNTEAFF.

This rearrangement joins TRBV6-5 to TRBJ1-5, with 8 bases aligning to TRBD1. CDR1 is MNHEY, CDR2 SVGAGI, per germline. Trimming at V came to 6 bases and at J to 7 bases, leaving 8 bases not matched to a gene. The CDR3 length is 14 residues. The CDR3 nucleotides are TGTGCCAGCAGAGGGCAGGGGGCGAGGCAGCCCCAGCATTTT. It is translated as CASRGQGARQPQHF.